The source of this TCR beta chain is a study of B cell selection in AIRE deficiency. Study-level points and caveats: Of some 3,700 shared Treg TCRbeta sequences, 25% to 35% were healthy-donor-only and 7% to 9.5% patient-only. Shared Treg sequences were biased toward short CDR3s with few non-templated nucleotide insertions.

With regard to this clone: Its antigen remains unidentified.

How the authors handled the data: Conventional T cell pools: 1x10^5 or so distinct patient, about 1.4x10^5 donor TCRbeta sequences. This table comes from immunoSEQ multiplex PCR, and its TCRdb copy is limited to in-frame clones, with some not included. V and J calls plus clone size are reproduced from that table; the DNA served to infer D and trimming. The data show over 20,000 clones, with roughly 97% seen just once and more than 0.15% held by the top ten. The CDR3 runs 11 residues. V shed 3 bases and J shed 7 bases, with 4 bases lying between them. CDR1 MNHNS and CDR2 SASEGT come from the germline V gene. The sorted conventional CD4 T cells were gated as CD4+CD127+.

J is TRBJ1-3 and V is TRBV6-1; D uncertain. The sequenced material came from conventional CD4+ T cells sorted from PBMCs. The receptor was derived from a human donor with AIRE deficiency. The CDR3 nucleotides are TGTGCCAGCAGTGAGATTAACACCATATATTTT. Translation gives CASSEINTIYF.